The TCR beta chain described here comes from a study of blood T cell repertoires in COVID-19 (dated by TCRdb to 2019 to 2021). Study-wide context: Samples from collaborators originated in the United States, Italy and Spain and spanned both the acute and convalescent phases of COVID-19. Sample metadata almost always included a de-identified subject ID, COVID-19 status, age in years and sex. The material from the prospective study consisted of cDNA or gDNA derived from T cells, B-cell-depleted T cells, or PBMCs. Where HLA class I and class II types were available, the types were taken from metadata supplied by the sample provider, not from assay-based typing. Samples were obtained from the ongoing ImmuneRACE study (first 160 participants) and from some 1,200 subjects provided by 6 global collaborators. The repertoires were released in a freely available public database intended as a resource for research on the immune response to SARS-CoV-2. Subjects who had been exposed to COVID-19, were actively infected with it, or had recovered from it provided the deeply sampled blood TCRbeta repertoires that made up the dataset.

The immunoSEQ Assay, a bias-controlled multiplex PCR, was used to amplify TCRbeta CDR3 regions from genomic DNA. Processing in the source paper ran as follows. Nucleated cell counts per sample were estimated from amplification of reference gene primers within the assay. To quantify the absolute abundance of each unique TCRbeta CDR3 rearrangement, sequence reads were collapsed and filtered. For each sample, productive Simpson clonality was calculated by taking the square root of Simpson's diversity index across productive rearrangements. Here the immuneACCESS table is served through TCRdb, limited to in-frame sequences with V and J called. Missing clones are a known gap in these copies; in checked studies unresolved V genes cover under half, and the rest lacks a known reason. V and J calls and clone size are those listed in that table; D and trimming were worked out from the DNA. The sample table holds some 180,000 clones, of which approximately 80% were seen once. The ten largest account for approximately 7.3% of the sample.

Details on this clone: Its antigen remains unidentified. No base-level quality is on record; no much larger clone is a single base apart.

Overall study results and their limits: The amount of clinical and demographic metadata varied by source and participant and was provided uncurated.

The collaborating institutions used their own protocols to collect whole blood in K2EDTA tubes. For TCRbeta analysis, collaborators shipped samples in one of three forms: frozen whole blood, isolated PBMCs, or DNA extracted from either of those sample types. V gives up 3 bases and J gives up 2 bases, and the segment between their germline ends measures 10 bases. Per the germline V gene, WSHSY is the CDR1 and SAAADI is the CDR2. From the cysteine up to the phenylalanine, the CDR3 has a length of 14 residues. Of all the DNA, just the CDR3 is kept, 42 bases in frame from base 1. Sequencing input: peripheral blood. The sequence was collected from a human donor in a cohort sampled during active COVID-19. The V and J segments used are TRBV10-2 and TRBJ1-2, with the D gene not clear enough to name. For the CDR3, the sequence is CASSDFRLNYGYTF. The nucleotides read TGCGCCAGCAGTGATTTTCGACTGAACTATGGCTACACCTTC.